Each of the 31 T cell receptor beta chains below was sequenced from the same sample in a study of memory CD4+ T cells and cytomegalovirus serostatus. Single viable CD3+CD4+CD8-CD45RO+ cells were sorted as the memory CD4+ T cells. Some clones are missing from TCRdb's copy, which holds only in-frame ones; the method was immunoSEQ multiplex PCR. The table includes over 65,000 clones, about 76% detected once. Sequenced material: memory CD4+ T cells from blood. Receptors were obtained from an adult in good health and CMV-seropositive.

This clone was seen more than once but under ten times. The chain has TRBV5-4 and TRBJ1-4, with D possibly being TRBD1 (6 bases). From germline, CDR1 is SGHNT and CDR2 YYREEE (reference sequence). The CDR3 length is 14 residues. V gave up 4 bases and J gave up 4 bases, with 11 bases separating them. CDR3 residues: CASSPGQDNEKLFF. Written as DNA, the CDR3 is TGTGCCAGCAGCCCGGGACAAGATAATGAAAAACTGTTTTTT.

The V gene is TRBV6-1, the J gene TRBJ1-6, with D tentatively TRBD1 (6 bases). Germline values: CDR1 MNHNS, CDR2 SASEGT. The V gene lost 1 base and the J gene lost 10 bases, with 20 bases spanning the gap. The CDR3 is 17 amino acids. CDR3 region: CASSEGIGDRPGSPLHF. For the CDR3, the DNA is TGTGCCAGCAGTGAAGGGATTGGAGACAGGCCAGGGTCACCCCTCCACTTT.

This clone is a singleton in its sample. The chain carries TRBV4-1 and TRBJ1-2, with 9 bases that match TRBD1. Germline V CDR1 and CDR2: MGHRA, YSYEKL. The ends lost 2 bases at V and 8 bases at J; junction bases unmatched: 9. The CDR3 spans 15 residues. The CDR3, as DNA: TGCGCCAGCAGCCAACCTACAGGGGGCACTAAGGGCTACACCTTC. This sequence encodes CASSQPTGGTKGYTF.

In this sample, this clone turned up a few times. This chain uses TRBV28 with TRBJ1-4; possibly TRBD1 for D (5 bases). This CDR3 contains 14 residues. The ends were cut back, 7 bases at V and 8 bases at J, with 17 bases in the middle. Germline V gene lookup returns CDR1 MDHEN and CDR2 SYDVKM. The CDR3, as DNA: TGTGCCAGCACCCCCGGCGGGACGGAGGAAAAACTGTTTTTT. Its protein product is CASTPGGTEEKLFF.

V is TRBV6-1 and J is TRBJ1-2; D may be TRBD1 (6 bases). Germline assignment: CDR1 MNHNS and CDR2 SASEGT. The CDR3 extends over 15 amino acids. V was pared by 6 bases and J by 6 bases, with 20 bases between. CDR3 in DNA: TGTGCCAGCAGGGGCAGTATTGGGGGCGGAGATGGCTACACCTTC. Residues: CASRGSIGGGDGYTF.

The CDR3 DNA is TGCGCCAGCAGCTTGGCCGCTAGCGGCCTCCAAGAGACCCAGTACTTC. It encodes CASSLAASGLQETQYF. The rearrangement joins TRBV5-1 to TRBJ2-5; 7 bases are a match to TRBD2. V gave up 0 bases and J gave up 1 base; unmatched junction bases: 6. Per the germline V gene, CDR1 is SGHRS and CDR2 is YFSETQ. The CDR3 sequence is 16 residues long.

DNA for the CDR3: TGTGCCAGCAGCTTTGAGGGGGCCTACGAGCAGTACTTC. Translation gives CASSFEGAYEQYF. This chain connects TRBV5-4 to TRBJ2-7, with a possible D match to TRBD1 (6 bases). Trimming pared 2 bases from V and 2 bases from J, leaving 8 bases between. The CDR3 runs to 13 residues. The germline V gene has CDR1 SGHNT and CDR2 YYREEE (reference sequence). The full variable domain, in which reference TRBV5-4 and TRBJ2-7 provide the parts outside the CDR3, is ETGVTQSPTHLIKTRGQQVTLRCSSQSGHNTVSWYQQALGQGPQFIFQYYREEENGRGNFPPRFSGLQFPNYSSELNVNALELDDSALYLCASSFEGAYEQYFGPGTRLTVT.

This chain links TRBV4-2 with TRBJ1-4; tentatively, D is TRBD1 (6 bases). Germline values: CDR1 LGHNA, CDR2 YNFKEQ. There are 15 residues in the CDR3. Trimming stripped 2 bases from V and 5 bases from J, with 12 bases between. This chain's CDR3 is CASSQQQDSNEKLFF. The DNA for the CDR3 is TGTGCCAGCAGCCAACAACAGGACAGCAATGAAAAACTGTTTTTT.

Only one count was recorded for this clone. V gene TRBV7-2 combines with J gene TRBJ1-3; 8 bases fit TRBD1. The germline V gene has CDR1 SGHTA and CDR2 FQGNSA. The CDR3 loop spans 15 amino acids. With V trimmed by 4 bases and J by 4 bases, 6 bases remained unmatched. The CDR3 coding sequence is TGTGCCAGCAGCTATCCAGGGGGCACGGGAAACACCATATATTTT. It translates to CASSYPGGTGNTIYF.

This chain links TRBV10-3 with TRBJ2-3; 10 bases match TRBD2. CDR1 is ENHRY, CDR2 SYGVKD, per germline. V shed 0 bases and J 8 bases; nucleotides not matched to a gene: 5. CDR3 length: 15 residues. In DNA form, the CDR3 reads TGTGCCATCAGTGAGTCGGACCAGCGGGAGGGTACGCAGTATTTT. As protein: CAISESDQREGTQYF.

This clone showed up just once. The rearrangement links TRBV6-5 to TRBJ2-3, with D maybe TRBD2 (5 bases). Germline assignment: CDR1 MNHEY and CDR2 SVGAGI. V lost 6 bases, J lost 4 bases, and 11 bases lay in between. This CDR3 is 13 amino acids long. The CDR3 DNA reads as TGTGCCAGCAGCAGTTACGGGGCAGATACGCAGTATTTT. As protein: CASSSYGADTQYF.

This clone was detected a few times. This chain links TRBV30 with TRBJ1-3, with 7 nucleotides matching TRBD1. Trimming took 1 base from V and 4 from J; bases not matched to a gene: 19. Germline CDR1 GTSNPN, CDR2 SVGIG (reference sequence). The CDR3 is 19 residues long. The CDR3 here is CAWSDPKGANYDSGNTIYF. DNA for the CDR3: TGTGCCTGGAGTGACCCGAAGGGGGCTAACTATGACTCGGGAAACACCATATATTTT.

This chain joins TRBV9 and TRBJ1-2, with 10 bases fitting TRBD1. Trimming at V came to 0 bases and at J to 5 bases, leaving 4 bases not matched to a gene. CDR1 and CDR2 (germline): SGDLS, YYNGEE. CDR3 size: 15 residues. CDR3 DNA sequence: TGTGCCAGCAGCGTAGGACAGGGGGCCTTATATGGCTACACCTTC. Translation: CASSVGQGALYGYTF.

The chain joins TRBV6-1 to TRBJ2-7; tentative D call: TRBD2 (5 bases). The V end lost 6 bases, the J end lost 3 bases, and 18 bases lay between the germline ends. The CDR3 has 15 amino acids. Germline loops: CDR1 MNHNS, CDR2 SASEGT. The CDR3 nucleotides read TGTGCCAGCAGAACTAGTAAGGCCCCGAACTACGAGCAGTACTTC. It encodes CASRTSKAPNYEQYF.

The chain carries TRBV28 and TRBJ2-6; 12 bases line up with TRBD1. This CDR3 spans 17 amino acids. V shed 7 bases, J shed 2 bases, and the junction held 6 bases outside the gene matches. Per germline, CDR1 MDHEN and CDR2 SYDVKM. The CDR3 DNA reads as TGTGCCAGCAAACCGGGACAGGGGGCAACTGGGGCCAACGTCCTGACTTTC. This translates into CASKPGQGATGANVLTF.

The chain combines TRBV7-9 with TRBJ1-5; D possibly corresponds to TRBD1 (6 bases). In germline, CDR1 is SEHNR, CDR2 FQNEAQ (reference sequence). The CDR3 loop spans 14 amino acids. V gave up 4 bases and J gave up 1 base, with 8 bases separating them. The CDR3 DNA reads TGTGCCAGCAGCTCTACAGGGAGCAATCAGCCCCAGCATTTT. Its protein is CASSSTGSNQPQHF.

This clone was observed a few times. This sequence joins TRBV27 and TRBJ2-2; TRBD2 aligns across 9 bases. The V and J ends lost 6 bases and 8 bases, in that order; junction bases with no gene match: 4. CDR1 and CDR2 (germline): MNHEY, SMNVEV (reference sequence). This CDR3 has 13 residues. This chain's CDR3 is CASRRLAEGELFF. CDR3 nucleotide sequence: TGTGCCAGCAGGAGACTAGCGGAAGGGGAGCTGTTTTTT.

The CDR3 region has the DNA TGTGCCAGCAGCTTGGGTTTCAGCGGGAGTACCGGGGAGCTGTTTTTT. Protein: CASSLGFSGSTGELFF. The chain links TRBV5-4 to TRBJ2-2; 8 bases map to TRBD2. The CDR3 has 16 amino acids. The V gene end was trimmed by 0 bases and the J gene end by 5 bases; junction bases not matched to a gene: 6. Germline values: CDR1 SGHNT, CDR2 YYREEE (reference sequence).

The CDR3 here is CASSIGAVEKLFF. In DNA form, the CDR3 reads TGTGCCAGTAGTATAGGTGCAGTAGAAAAACTGTTTTTT. The V call is TRBV19, the J call TRBJ1-4; D is undetermined. Trimming pared 1 base from V and 8 bases from J, leaving 8 bases between. CDR1 is LNHDA and CDR2 is SQIVND in the germline V gene (reference sequence). The CDR3 runs 13 residues.

V usage is TRBV5-1 and J usage is TRBJ1-1; TRBD1 is a possible D gene (5 bases). Germline CDR1 reads SGHRS; CDR2 reads YFSETQ. The CDR3 runs to 12 residues. V lost 4 bases and J lost 5, with 9 bases in between. The CDR3 DNA follows: TGCGCCAGCAGCGTGGGGGAGACTGAAGCTTTCTTT. Amino acid sequence: CASSVGETEAFF.

The chain links TRBV6-4 to TRBJ2-1; TRBD1 agrees at 7 bases. The CDR3 sequence is 13 residues long. Looked up from germline, CDR1 is MRHNA and CDR2 is SNTAGT. J gave up 5 bases and V 8 bases, and 6 bases lay outside the gene matches. CDR3 sequence: CASSRDRNNEQFF. The CDR3 coding sequence is TGTGCCAGCTCCCGGGACAGAAACAATGAGCAGTTCTTC.

This clone showed up just a few times. The chain recombines TRBV19 with TRBJ1-2; unclear D gene. The ends were cut back, 6 bases at V and 3 bases at J, with 14 bases in the middle. The CDR3 extends over 14 amino acids. CDR1 LNHDA and CDR2 SQIVND come from the germline V gene (reference sequence). CDR3 in amino acids: CASRIIREDYGYTF. DNA for the CDR3: TGTGCCAGTAGAATAATTAGGGAGGACTATGGCTACACCTTC.

The J gene is TRBJ2-5, the V gene TRBV9; D may correspond to TRBD1 or TRBD2 (5 bases each). The CDR3 sequence is 15 residues long. V shed 2 bases and J shed 4 bases, with 15 bases lying between them. CDR1 SGDLS and CDR2 YYNGEE come from the germline V gene. CDR3 protein: CASSVGTADPETQYF. CDR3 DNA: TGTGCCAGCAGCGTTGGGACGGCGGACCCAGAGACCCAGTACTTC. Full variable domain (outside the CDR3, taken from reference TRBV9 and TRBJ2-5): DSGVTQTPKHLITATGQRVTLRCSPRSGDLSVYWYQQSLDQGLQFLIQYYNGEERAKGNILERFSAQQFPDLHSELNLSSLELGDSALYFCASSVGTADPETQYFGPGTRLLVL.

The chain joins TRBV4-3 to TRBJ1-1, with no clear D. The germline V gene has CDR1 LGHNA and CDR2 YSLEER. The CDR3 is made up of 14 amino acids. V dropped 4 bases and J dropped 7 bases, with 16 bases sitting between them. In nucleotides, the CDR3 is TGCGCCAGCAGCCGCTACGTCGAACGGGTTGAAGCTTTCTTT. The encoded protein is CASSRYVERVEAFF.

The rearrangement links TRBV5-6 to TRBJ2-7; no firm D call. The CDR3 consists of 11 residues. With 4 bases removed from V and 4 bases from J, the gap between germline ends came to 6 bases. The V gene's germline CDR1 is SGHDT and CDR2 YYEEEE. CDR3 sequence (DNA): TGTGCCAGCAGCCGACAATACGAGCAGTACTTC. Its translation: CASSRQYEQYF.

This rearrangement joins TRBV7-2 to TRBJ2-7, with D unclear. Deletions cut 4 bases from V and 9 bases from J, with 13 bases between. This CDR3 has 12 residues. From germline, CDR1 is SGHTA and CDR2 FQGNSA. DNA of the CDR3: TGTGCCAGCAGCTCCGAGGTGAGTCGGCAGTACTTC. It yields the protein CASSSEVSRQYF.

This chain uses TRBV7-3 with TRBJ2-6, with D perhaps matching TRBD1 (5 bases). CDR1 and CDR2 from the germline V gene are SGHTA and FQGTGA. The CDR3 is 18 amino acids. Trimming pared 1 base from V and 0 bases from J, leaving 13 bases between. For the CDR3, the DNA is TGTGCCAGCAGCTTAAGTAGGGGCGGAAGCTCTGGGGCCAACGTCCTGACTTTC. It is translated as CASSLSRGGSSGANVLTF.

This chain links TRBV15 with TRBJ2-3; 12 bases align to TRBD1. The length of the CDR3 is 17 residues. V shed 0 bases, J shed 3 bases, and the junction held 4 bases outside the gene matches. Germline V CDR1 and CDR2: LNHNV, YYDKDF (reference sequence). The CDR3 DNA reads TGTGCCACCAGCAGAGATGGGACAGGGGGCCTGACAGATACGCAGTATTTT. Its protein product is CATSRDGTGGLTDTQYF.

This rearrangement joins TRBV23-1 to TRBJ2-1; D is perhaps TRBD2 (5 bases). TRBV23-1 is marked as an open reading frame, function uncertain. The V end was cut by 5 bases, the J end by 4 bases, with 15 bases between. The CDR3 is made up of 15 amino acids. The CDR3 reads CASSRTLPGYNEQFF. The CDR3 region has the DNA TGCGCCAGCAGTAGGACTCTCCCTGGATACAATGAGCAGTTCTTC.

The V and J genes are TRBV9 and TRBJ1-3; D might be TRBD1 (6 bases). The V end lost 0 bases, the J end lost 0 bases, and 10 bases lay between the germline ends. CDR1 SGDLS and CDR2 YYNGEE come from the germline V gene. The CDR3 runs to 16 residues. DNA for the CDR3: TGTGCCAGCAGCGTAGACACAGGGAGCTCTGGAAACACCATATATTTT. Translation gives CASSVDTGSSGNTIYF.

The J gene is TRBJ2-3, the V gene TRBV7-2; no clear D. Germline V gene lookup returns CDR1 SGHTA and CDR2 FQGNSA. Trimming took off 5 bases at V and 0 bases at J, with 12 bases between the two ends. CDR3 length: 15 amino acids. The CDR3 sequence: CASSLYFYSTDTQYF. In nucleotides, the CDR3 is TGTGCCAGCAGCCTCTACTTTTATAGCACAGATACGCAGTATTTT.